A selection of T cell receptor beta chains follows, all from one sample in a study of blood T cell repertoires in COVID-19. Clones were sequenced by immunoSEQ multiplex PCR, and TCRdb holds only the in-frame ones, with some missing. Here the sample spans roughly 120,000 clones, 85% to 90% being singletons. Sequenced sample: peripheral blood. Receptor source: a man in his 70s with active or convalescent COVID-19. The CDR3 runs from the conserved cysteine through the conserved F or W. The order of the fields is CDR3 DNA, CDR3 protein, clone size, D gene, V gene, J gene. A D gene is named only where the DNA matches it firmly. Some rows mark clone size as missing; the rest say once, few, many or name a class of expanded clone.

CDR3nt: TGTGCCAGCAGCTTAGATCAGGGGGGATACAATGAGCAGTTCTTC
CDR3aa: CASSLDQGGYNEQFF
abundance: .
d_gene: .
v_gene: TRBV7-2
j_gene: TRBJ2-1

CDR3nt: TGTGCCAGCAGCTTGGGAGGGAGCGGCACAGATACGCAGTATTTT
CDR3aa: CASSLGGSGTDTQYF
abundance: .
d_gene: .
v_gene: TRBV5-4
j_gene: TRBJ2-3

CDR3nt: TGCGCCAGCAGCCAGATTTGGGAGGCCTACGGAACTAACTATGGCTACACCTTC
CDR3aa: CASSQIWEAYGTNYGYTF
abundance: few
d_gene: .
v_gene: TRBV4-1
j_gene: TRBJ1-2

CDR3nt: TGTGCCAGCTCACCACTATTCATTTCGACAGGGGGCAGGGGTGAAGCTTTCTTT
CDR3aa: CASSPLFISTGGRGEAFF
abundance: .
d_gene: TRBD1
v_gene: TRBV18
j_gene: TRBJ1-1

CDR3nt: TGTGCCAGCAGTTACTTGGGACAGGGTGGGAATGGCTACACCTTC
CDR3aa: CASSYLGQGGNGYTF
abundance: once
d_gene: TRBD1
v_gene: TRBV6-5
j_gene: TRBJ1-2

CDR3nt: TGCAGCGTTGCAGGGTCCTTCACTGAAGCTTTCTTT
CDR3aa: CSVAGSFTEAFF
abundance: .
d_gene: .
v_gene: TRBV29-1
j_gene: TRBJ1-1

CDR3nt: TGTGCCAGCAGTTTAGGGACAGGAGGCGGCTTCTATGGCTACACCTTC
CDR3aa: CASSLGTGGGFYGYTF
abundance: .
d_gene: TRBD1
v_gene: TRBV28
j_gene: TRBJ1-2

CDR3nt: TGTGCCAGCAGCCTTGCAGGGGGCACCTACGAGCAGTACTTC
CDR3aa: CASSLAGGTYEQYF
abundance: .
d_gene: TRBD1
v_gene: TRBV3-1/TRBV3-2
j_gene: TRBJ2-7

CDR3nt: TGTGCCAGCAGCCCCAGGACTAGCGGGAGTTTTGGCAATGAGCAGTTCTTC
CDR3aa: CASSPRTSGSFGNEQFF
abundance: .
d_gene: TRBD2
v_gene: TRBV5-8
j_gene: TRBJ2-1

CDR3nt: TGCGCCAGCAGTGCCTTTAATGAAAAACTGTTTTTT
CDR3aa: CASSAFNEKLFF
abundance: few
d_gene: .
v_gene: TRBV10-2
j_gene: TRBJ1-4

CDR3nt: TGTGCCAGCAGTGCCCTTGGGACAGGAGCCTACGAGCAGTACTTC
CDR3aa: CASSALGTGAYEQYF
abundance: .
d_gene: TRBD1
v_gene: TRBV28
j_gene: TRBJ2-7

CDR3nt: TGTGCCAGCAGTTACTCGGGACAGGGTGGCACTGAAGCTTTCTTT
CDR3aa: CASSYSGQGGTEAFF
abundance: .
d_gene: TRBD1
v_gene: TRBV6-6
j_gene: TRBJ1-1